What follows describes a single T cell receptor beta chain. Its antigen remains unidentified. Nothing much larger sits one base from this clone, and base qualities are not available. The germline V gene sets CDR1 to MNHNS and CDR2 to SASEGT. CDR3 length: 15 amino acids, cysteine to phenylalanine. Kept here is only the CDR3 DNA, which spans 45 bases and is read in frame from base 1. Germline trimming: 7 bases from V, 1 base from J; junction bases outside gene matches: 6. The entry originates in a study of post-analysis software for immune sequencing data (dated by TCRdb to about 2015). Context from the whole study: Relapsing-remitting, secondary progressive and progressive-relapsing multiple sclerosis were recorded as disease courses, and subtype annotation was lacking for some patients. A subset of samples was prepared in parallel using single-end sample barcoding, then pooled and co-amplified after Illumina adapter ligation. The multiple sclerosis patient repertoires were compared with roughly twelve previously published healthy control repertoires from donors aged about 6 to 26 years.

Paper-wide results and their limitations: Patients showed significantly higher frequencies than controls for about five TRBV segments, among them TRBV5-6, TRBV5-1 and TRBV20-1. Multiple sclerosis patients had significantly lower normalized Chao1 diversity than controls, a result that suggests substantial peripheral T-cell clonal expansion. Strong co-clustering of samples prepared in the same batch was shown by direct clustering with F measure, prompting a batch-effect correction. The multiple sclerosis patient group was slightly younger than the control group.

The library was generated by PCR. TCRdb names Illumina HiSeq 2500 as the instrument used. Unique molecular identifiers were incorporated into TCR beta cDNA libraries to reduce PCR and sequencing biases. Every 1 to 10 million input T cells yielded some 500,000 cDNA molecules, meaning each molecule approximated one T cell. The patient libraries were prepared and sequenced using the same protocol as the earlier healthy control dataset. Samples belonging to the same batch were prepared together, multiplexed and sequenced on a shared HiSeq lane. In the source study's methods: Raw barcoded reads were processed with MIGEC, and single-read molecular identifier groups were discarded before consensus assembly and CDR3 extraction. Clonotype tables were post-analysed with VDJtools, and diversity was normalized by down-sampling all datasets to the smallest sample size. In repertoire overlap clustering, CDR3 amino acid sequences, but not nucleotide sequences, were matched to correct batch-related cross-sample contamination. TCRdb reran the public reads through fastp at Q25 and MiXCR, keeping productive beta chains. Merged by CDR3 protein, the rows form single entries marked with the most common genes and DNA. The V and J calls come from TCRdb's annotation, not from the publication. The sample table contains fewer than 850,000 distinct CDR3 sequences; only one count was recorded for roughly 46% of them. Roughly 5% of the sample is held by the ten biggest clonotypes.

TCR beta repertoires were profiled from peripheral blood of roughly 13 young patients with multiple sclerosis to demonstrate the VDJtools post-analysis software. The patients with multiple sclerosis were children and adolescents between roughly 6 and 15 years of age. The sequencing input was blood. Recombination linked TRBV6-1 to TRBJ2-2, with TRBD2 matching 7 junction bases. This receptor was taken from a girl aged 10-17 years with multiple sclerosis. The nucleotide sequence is TGTGCCAGCACCAGGGAGGGGATGAACACCGGGGAGCTGTTTTTT. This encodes CASTREGMNTGELFF.